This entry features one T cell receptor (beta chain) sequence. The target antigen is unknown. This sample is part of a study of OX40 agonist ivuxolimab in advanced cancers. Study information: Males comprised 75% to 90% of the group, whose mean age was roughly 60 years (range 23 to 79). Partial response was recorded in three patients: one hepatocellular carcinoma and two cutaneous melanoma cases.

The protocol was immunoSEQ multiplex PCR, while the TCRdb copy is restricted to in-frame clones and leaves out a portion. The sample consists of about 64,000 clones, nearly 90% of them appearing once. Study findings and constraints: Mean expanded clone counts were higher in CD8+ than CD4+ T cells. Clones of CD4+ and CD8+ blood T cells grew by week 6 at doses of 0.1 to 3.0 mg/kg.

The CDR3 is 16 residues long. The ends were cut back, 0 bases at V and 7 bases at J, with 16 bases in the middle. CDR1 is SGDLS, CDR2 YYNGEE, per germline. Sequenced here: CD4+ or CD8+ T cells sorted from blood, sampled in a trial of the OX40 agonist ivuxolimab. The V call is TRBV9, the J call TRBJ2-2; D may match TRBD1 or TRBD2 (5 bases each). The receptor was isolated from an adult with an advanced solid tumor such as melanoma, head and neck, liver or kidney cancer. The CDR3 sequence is CASSVGPQGVSGELFF. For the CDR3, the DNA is TGTGCCAGCAGCGTAGGTCCCCAGGGAGTGAGCGGGGAGCTGTTTTTT.